This T cell receptor beta chain appears in the sequencing data of a study of cytomegalovirus exposure and HLA in healthy donors. The CDR3 is 14 amino acids. Trimming removed 1 base at V and 0 bases at J, with 6 bases between. The germline V gene encodes CDR1 LNHDA and CDR2 SQIVND (reference sequence). PCR amplification relied on 60 Vbeta primers (plus 13 Jbeta primers). Using immunoSEQ multiplex PCR, the repertoire was profiled, and TCRdb retains in-frame clones only, with some absent. The sample holds approximately 90,000 clones; 60% to 80% are singletons and the top ten take around 6.5%. The material sequenced was PBMCs. The chain has TRBV19 and TRBJ1-1; no clear D gene. The receptor comes from a woman aged 25 to 45 in good health and CMV-seronegative. The chain's CDR3 is CASSIVTVNTEAFF. CDR3 sequence (DNA): TGTGCCAGTAGTATAGTTACGGTGAACACTGAAGCTTTCTTT.